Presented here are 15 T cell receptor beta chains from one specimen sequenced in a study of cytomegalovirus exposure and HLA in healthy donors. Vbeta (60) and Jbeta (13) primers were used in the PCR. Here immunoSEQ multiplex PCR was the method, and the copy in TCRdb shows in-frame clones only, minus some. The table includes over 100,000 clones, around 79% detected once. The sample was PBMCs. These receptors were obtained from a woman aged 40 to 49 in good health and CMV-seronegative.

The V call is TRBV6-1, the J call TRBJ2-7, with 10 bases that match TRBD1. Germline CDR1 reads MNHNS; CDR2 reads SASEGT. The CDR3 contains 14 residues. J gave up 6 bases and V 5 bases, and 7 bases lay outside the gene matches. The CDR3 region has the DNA TGTGCCAGCAGTCCGGGACAGGGGTTTTGCGAGCAGTACTTC. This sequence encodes CASSPGQGFCEQYF.

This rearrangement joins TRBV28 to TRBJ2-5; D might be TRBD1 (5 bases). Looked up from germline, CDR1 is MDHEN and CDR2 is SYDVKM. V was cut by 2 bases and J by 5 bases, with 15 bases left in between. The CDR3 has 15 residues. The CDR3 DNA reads TGTGCCAGCAGTTTAGTCGCCGCGAAGGGGGAGACCCAGTACTTC. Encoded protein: CASSLVAAKGETQYF.

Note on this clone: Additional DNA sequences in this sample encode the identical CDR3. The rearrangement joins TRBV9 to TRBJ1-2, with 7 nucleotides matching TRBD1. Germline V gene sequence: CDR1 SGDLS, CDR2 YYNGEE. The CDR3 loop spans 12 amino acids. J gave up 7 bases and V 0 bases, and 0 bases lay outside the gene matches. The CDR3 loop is CASSVGQGGYTF. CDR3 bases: TGTGCCAGCAGCGTAGGACAGGGTGGCTACACCTTC.

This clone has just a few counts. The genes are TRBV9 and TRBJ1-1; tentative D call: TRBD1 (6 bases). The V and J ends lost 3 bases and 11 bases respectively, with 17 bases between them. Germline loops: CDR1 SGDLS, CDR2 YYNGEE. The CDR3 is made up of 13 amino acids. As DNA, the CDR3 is TGTGCCAGCAGCGGGGTGAGCGGGACAAGCGCTTTCTTT. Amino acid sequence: CASSGVSGTSAFF.

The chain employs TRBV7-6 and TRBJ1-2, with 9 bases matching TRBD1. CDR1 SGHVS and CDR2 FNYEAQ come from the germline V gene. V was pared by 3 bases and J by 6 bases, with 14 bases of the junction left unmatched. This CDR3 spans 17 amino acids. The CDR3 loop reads CASSFLLTGGSTDGYTF. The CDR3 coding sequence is TGTGCCAGCAGCTTCCTCTTGACAGGGGGATCGACGGATGGCTACACCTTC.

The DNA for the CDR3 is TGTGCCAGCAGTCCCAGGGGGACAGGGAAGGAAAAACTGTTTTTT. It codes for CASSPRGTGKEKLFF. V and J are TRBV25-1 and TRBJ1-4; TRBD1 matches at 9 bases. Trimming took 5 bases from V and 8 from J; bases not matched to a gene: 9. This CDR3 has 15 amino acids. CDR1 MGHDK and CDR2 SYGVNS come from the germline V gene.

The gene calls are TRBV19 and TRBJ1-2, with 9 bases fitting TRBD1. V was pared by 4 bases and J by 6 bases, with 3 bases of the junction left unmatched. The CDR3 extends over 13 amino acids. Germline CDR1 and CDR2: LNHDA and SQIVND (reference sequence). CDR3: CASSTWTGDGYTF. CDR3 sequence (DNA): TGTGCCAGTAGTACTTGGACAGGGGATGGCTACACCTTC. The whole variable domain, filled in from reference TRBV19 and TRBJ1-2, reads DGGITQSPKYLFRKEGQNVTLSCEQNLNHDAMYWYRQDPGQGLRLIYYSQIVNDFQKGDIAEGYSVSREKKESFPLTVTSAQKNPTAFYLCASSTWTGDGYTFGSGTRLTVV.

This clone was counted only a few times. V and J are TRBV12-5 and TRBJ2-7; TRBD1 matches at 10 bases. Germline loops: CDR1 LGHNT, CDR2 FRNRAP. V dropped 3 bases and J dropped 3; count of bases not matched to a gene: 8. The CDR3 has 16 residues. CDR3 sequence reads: CASGFTRDRGSYEQYF. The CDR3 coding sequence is TGTGCTAGTGGTTTCACCCGGGACAGGGGAAGCTACGAGCAGTACTTC.

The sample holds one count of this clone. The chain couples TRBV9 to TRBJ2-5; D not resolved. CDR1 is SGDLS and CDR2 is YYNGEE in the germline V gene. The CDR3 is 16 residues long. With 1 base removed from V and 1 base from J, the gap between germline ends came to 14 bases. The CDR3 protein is CASSVTPTPPQETQYF. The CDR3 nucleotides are TGTGCCAGCAGCGTAACTCCGACTCCCCCCCAAGAGACCCAGTACTTC.

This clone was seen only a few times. CDR3: CASSQGDRAGAFF. Here the CDR3 DNA reads TGCGCCAGCAGCCAAGGCGACAGGGCGGGCGCTTTCTTT. This chain uses TRBV4-3 with TRBJ1-1; 7 bases are shared with TRBD1. CDR1 is LGHNA and CDR2 is YSLEER in the germline V gene. Germline trimming cut 1 base from V and 11 bases from J; bases unmatched to any gene: 7. This CDR3 contains 13 residues.

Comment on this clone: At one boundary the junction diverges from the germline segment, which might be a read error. CDR3 protein: CASSQDLGQGVWDLNF. DNA for the CDR3: TGTGCCAGCAGCCAAGATCTGGGGCAGGGGGTCTGGGATCTGAATTTT. J is TRBJ1-5 and V is TRBV4-2; 7 nucleotides align to TRBD1. Germline V lookup: CDR1 LGHNA, CDR2 YNFKEQ. CDR3 length: 16 residues.

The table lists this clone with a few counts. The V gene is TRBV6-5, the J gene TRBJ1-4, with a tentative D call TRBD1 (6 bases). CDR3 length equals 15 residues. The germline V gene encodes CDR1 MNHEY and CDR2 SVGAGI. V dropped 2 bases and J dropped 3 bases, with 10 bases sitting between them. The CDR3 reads CASSYNRAANEKLFF. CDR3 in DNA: TGTGCCAGCAGTTACAACAGGGCGGCTAATGAAAAACTGTTTTTT.

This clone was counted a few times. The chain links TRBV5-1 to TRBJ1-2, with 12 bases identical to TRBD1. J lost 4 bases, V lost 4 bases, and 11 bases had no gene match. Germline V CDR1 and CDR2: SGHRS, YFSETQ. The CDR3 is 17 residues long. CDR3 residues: CASSLSGTGGNSYGYTF. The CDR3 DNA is TGCGCCAGCAGCCTCTCCGGGACAGGGGGCAACTCCTATGGCTACACCTTC.

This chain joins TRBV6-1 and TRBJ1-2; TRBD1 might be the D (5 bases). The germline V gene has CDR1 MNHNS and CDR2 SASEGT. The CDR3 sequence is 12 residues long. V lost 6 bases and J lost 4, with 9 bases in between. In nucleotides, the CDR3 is TGTGCCAGCAGGGAGACAGTCTATGGCTACACCTTC. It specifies CASRETVYGYTF.

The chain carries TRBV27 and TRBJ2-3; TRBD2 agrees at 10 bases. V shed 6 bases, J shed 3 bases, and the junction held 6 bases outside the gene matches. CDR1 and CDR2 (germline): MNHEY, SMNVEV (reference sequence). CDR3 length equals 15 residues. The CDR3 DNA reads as TGTGCCAGCAGCTGGACTAGCGGAGGAACAGATACGCAGTATTTT. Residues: CASSWTSGGTDTQYF.